Presented here are 16 T cell receptor beta chains from one specimen sequenced in a study of blood T cell repertoires in COVID-19. The data were produced by immunoSEQ multiplex PCR, yet TCRdb's version contains in-frame clones alone and is incomplete. The repertoire holds roughly 62,000 clones, just under 80% seen once, with about 25% in the top ten. Material: peripheral blood. These receptors were obtained from a human donor in a cohort sampled during active COVID-19.

This chain links TRBV19 with TRBJ2-7, with 10 bases lining up with TRBD1. The J segment lost 6 bases and the V segment lost 7 bases, leaving 15 bases of the junction unmatched. Germline CDR1 and CDR2: LNHDA and SQIVND (reference sequence). The CDR3 is 16 amino acids. CDR3 sequence: CASTTSPGQGSLEQYF. CDR3 sequence (DNA): TGTGCCAGTACCACAAGCCCGGGACAGGGGTCTCTCGAGCAGTACTTC.

The chain carries TRBV10-3 and TRBJ2-2, with D maybe TRBD1 (5 bases). The ends were cut back, 3 bases at V and 6 bases at J, with 17 bases in the middle. Germline CDR1 is ENHRY and CDR2 is SYGVKD. The CDR3 loop spans 16 amino acids. CDR3 sequence reads: CAISDGGVGHAGELFF. CDR3 bases: TGTGCCATCAGTGACGGCGGCGTGGGGCACGCCGGGGAGCTGTTTTTT.

The J gene is TRBJ2-1, the V gene TRBV3-1 (or the pseudogene TRBV3-2); a possible D gene is TRBD1 (6 bases). V shed 2 bases and J shed 14 bases, with 13 bases lying between them. The germline gives CDR1 LGHDT, CDR2 YNNKEL (reference sequence). The CDR3 totals 12 residues. The CDR3 is CASSQQNRVKFF. In DNA form, the CDR3 reads TGTGCCAGCAGCCAACAGAACAGGGTGAAGTTCTTC.

The V and J genes are TRBV7-9 and TRBJ1-1; tentatively, D is TRBD1 (6 bases). CDR3 size: 15 residues. V was cut by 2 bases and J by 3 bases, with 13 bases left in between. The germline V gene has CDR1 SEHNR and CDR2 FQNEAQ (reference sequence). CDR3 loop: CASSLRGSGYTEAFF. The CDR3 DNA follows: TGTGCCAGCAGCTTAAGGGGGTCAGGGTACACTGAAGCTTTCTTT.

This clone appeared once. The chain employs TRBV27 and TRBJ2-7, with 9 bases identical to TRBD1. Germline V CDR1 and CDR2: MNHEY, SMNVEV (reference sequence). V lost 5 bases and J lost 4; bases outside the gene matches: 12. This CDR3 has 16 residues. The CDR3 is CASSAPRGQGRYEQYF. In DNA form, the CDR3 reads TGTGCCAGCAGTGCGCCGCGGGGACAGGGAAGATACGAGCAGTACTTC.

V is TRBV5-4 and J is TRBJ1-2; 11 nucleotides line up with TRBD1. J gave up 4 bases and V 2 bases, and 4 bases lay outside the gene matches. Germline V gene data show CDR1 as SGHNT and CDR2 as YYREEE (reference sequence). This CDR3 comprises 15 residues. The CDR3 region is CASSFGTGGGYGYTF. The DNA of the CDR3 is TGTGCCAGCAGCTTCGGGACAGGGGGTGGCTATGGCTACACCTTC.

This clone turned up a few times. The chain employs TRBV5-1 and TRBJ2-2; 7 nucleotides agree with TRBD1. V was clipped by 2 bases and J by 5 bases; unmatched bases: 6. Per germline, CDR1 SGHRS and CDR2 YFSETQ. This CDR3 is 15 amino acids long. The CDR3: CASSLRDRTTGELFF. DNA for the CDR3: TGCGCCAGCAGCTTAAGGGACAGAACGACCGGGGAGCTGTTTTTT.

V is TRBV12-3 or TRBV12-4 and J is TRBJ2-1; D is unclear. The length of the CDR3 is 11 residues. The ends were cut back, 5 bases at V and 11 bases at J, with 10 bases in the middle. The CDR3 reads CASSQVYKQFF. CDR3 nucleotide sequence: TGTGCCAGCAGTCAGGTATACAAGCAGTTCTTC.

The rearrangement uses TRBV7-2 and TRBJ1-2, with D perhaps TRBD1 (6 bases). With 3 bases removed from V and 6 bases from J, the gap between germline ends came to 20 bases. This CDR3 comprises 16 residues. Germline loops: CDR1 SGHTA, CDR2 FQGNSA. CDR3 sequence reads: CASSFQFGTGNHGYTF. CDR3 sequence (DNA): TGTGCCAGCAGCTTCCAATTCGGAACAGGGAACCATGGCTACACCTTC.

The V and J genes are TRBV2 and TRBJ1-1; D uncertain. V shed 3 bases and J shed 6 bases, with 23 bases lying between them. This CDR3 region has 17 residues. Germline V lookup: CDR1 SNHLY, CDR2 FYNNEI. As DNA, the CDR3 is TGTGCCAGCAGTGATGCGGGGAATTGGGGTGGTAAAGCTGAAGCTTTCTTT. Its protein product is CASSDAGNWGGKAEAFF.

This clone occurred a few times. The rearrangement joins TRBV2 to TRBJ2-1; 16 nucleotides match TRBD2. The V segment lost 6 bases and the J segment 8 bases; nucleotides outside the gene matches: 4. The germline gives CDR1 SNHLY, CDR2 FYNNEI. The CDR3 has 15 amino acids. DNA for the CDR3: TGTGCCAGCAGGAAGGGACTAGCGGGAGGGCATGAGCAGTTCTTC. Translated, it gives CASRKGLAGGHEQFF.

This clone was recorded only once. The J gene is TRBJ1-2, the V gene TRBV5-4; the match to TRBD1 covers 7 bases. The CDR3 is 14 residues long. Germline V lookup: CDR1 SGHNT, CDR2 YYREEE (reference sequence). Unmatched junction bases numbered 4, after V lost 3 bases and J lost 2 bases. CDR3 amino acids: CASSYKGQNYGYTF. The CDR3 coding sequence is TGTGCCAGCAGCTACAAGGGACAGAACTATGGCTACACCTTC.

The chain employs TRBV7-9 and TRBJ1-6; 9 bases are a match to TRBD1. The CDR3 contains 15 residues. The V gene end was trimmed by 1 base and the J gene end by 9 bases; junction bases not matched to a gene: 4. Germline-derived CDR1 and CDR2 are SEHNR and FQNEAQ (reference sequence). CDR3 sequence: CASSLGGQGGSPLHF. The CDR3 bases are TGTGCCAGCAGCTTAGGGGGACAGGGTGGTTCACCCCTCCACTTT.

A word on this clone: At one end, the junction sequence differs from germline, possibly due to a read error. The rearrangement links TRBV6-5 to TRBJ2-4; D unresolved. In germline, CDR1 is MNHEY, CDR2 SVGAGI. The CDR3 runs 14 residues. The DNA of the CDR3 is TGTGCCAGCAGTTACTCAACAGCCCAAAACATTCAGTACTTC. It is translated as CASSYSTAQNIQYF.

The chain is built from TRBV7-9 and TRBJ1-2; D is unresolved. The CDR3 is 13 residues long. Trimming shortened V by 1 base and J by 4 bases, and 7 bases separated the two germline ends. Per germline, CDR1 SEHNR and CDR2 FQNEAQ (reference sequence). The CDR3 here is CASSLGPVYGYTF. DNA for the CDR3: TGTGCCAGCAGCTTAGGGCCAGTCTATGGCTACACCTTC.

The rearrangement uses TRBV2 and TRBJ2-3; TRBD2 matches at 11 bases. Germline V gene data show CDR1 as SNHLY and CDR2 as FYNNEI. This CDR3 is 15 amino acids long. With V trimmed by 2 bases and J by 3 bases, 1 base remained unmatched. The CDR3 sequence: CASSELAGGTDTQYF. CDR3 DNA: TGTGCCAGCAGTGAACTAGCGGGGGGAACAGATACGCAGTATTTT.